These 26 T cell receptor beta chains were sequenced from one sample in a study of T cell clonotyping in hematopoietic cell transplantation. Sequencing was performed with immunoSEQ multiplex PCR; in TCRdb, only in-frame clones are kept and a portion is missing. The top ten clones hold roughly a quarter of a sample with 5,000 to 6,000 clones, 72% of them seen once. This specimen was PBMCs, taken 100 days after allogeneic stem cell transplant. The source of these receptors is a female patient between 50 and 59 years old who had an allogeneic stem cell transplant, so the T cells may come from the graft donor. Some clones in this sample may be carry-over from other donors' samples.

V and J are TRBV9 and TRBJ2-3; tentatively, D is TRBD1 or TRBD2 (5 bases each). This CDR3 is 14 amino acids long. The V end lost 3 bases, the J end lost 2 bases, and 10 bases lay between the germline ends. CDR1 and CDR2 from the germline V gene are SGDLS and YYNGEE. CDR3 coding DNA: TGTGCCAGCAGCGGCCGGGACCTCACAGATACGCAGTATTTT. This encodes CASSGRDLTDTQYF.

The chain uses TRBV28 and TRBJ1-2; D ambiguous. The germline V and J ends were trimmed by 3 bases and 4 bases, with 3 bases remaining between them. The CDR3 length is 11 residues. CDR1 and CDR2 (germline): MDHEN, SYDVKM. CDR3 sequence (DNA): TGTGCCAGCAGTTTGGCCTATGGCTACACCTTC. It specifies CASSLAYGYTF.

CDR3 in amino acids: CASSLGTGNLDEQYF. CDR3 nucleotide sequence: TGTGCCAGCAGCTTGGGGACAGGGAATCTGGACGAGCAGTACTTC. The V and J genes are TRBV4-2 and TRBJ2-7, with 9 bases identical to TRBD1. Germline-derived CDR1 and CDR2 are LGHNA and YNFKEQ. The CDR3 loop spans 15 amino acids. Trimming cost V 5 bases and J 5 bases; bases outside gene matches: 10.

The chain couples TRBV9 to TRBJ2-6, with D perhaps matching TRBD2 (5 bases). Germline assignment: CDR1 SGDLS and CDR2 YYNGEE. Deletions cut 3 bases from V and 2 bases from J, with 9 bases between. This CDR3 region has 15 residues. The CDR3 DNA sequence: TGTGCCAGCAGCGAGCACGGGGCTGGGGCCAACGTCCTGACTTTC. It is translated as CASSEHGAGANVLTF.

V gene TRBV5-4 combines with J gene TRBJ2-2; D ambiguous. CDR3 size: 15 residues. Germline lookup yields CDR1 SGHNT and CDR2 YYREEE (reference sequence). V dropped 1 base and J dropped 4 bases, with 11 bases sitting between them. CDR3 nucleotide sequence: TGTGCCAGCAGCTTGTGGTCACCCGGCACCGGGGAGCTGTTTTTT. It codes for CASSLWSPGTGELFF.

In its sample, this clone was seen a few times. This chain connects TRBV6-6 to TRBJ2-2; D unclear. V gave up 5 bases and J gave up 7 bases, with 11 bases separating them. The CDR3 extends over 13 amino acids. CDR1 and CDR2 (germline): MNHNY, SVGAGI (reference sequence). CDR3 DNA: TGTGCCAGCAGTCCATACCCCCGCGGGGAGCTGTTTTTT. Translated, it gives CASSPYPRGELFF.

This clone came up a few times. The CDR3 nucleotides read TGTGCCAGCGCTAGGGACAGGGATGGCGAGCAGTACTTC. It yields the protein CASARDRDGEQYF. The V gene is TRBV5-4, the J gene TRBJ2-7, with 9 nucleotides matching TRBD1. The J segment lost 6 bases and the V segment lost 7 bases, leaving 8 bases of the junction unmatched. In germline, CDR1 is SGHNT, CDR2 YYREEE (reference sequence). CDR3 size: 13 residues.

J is TRBJ2-7 and V is TRBV28; D is perhaps TRBD1 or TRBD2 (5 bases each). V lost 2 bases and J 4 bases, leaving 15 bases between the germline ends. The CDR3 spans 15 residues. Germline CDR1 reads MDHEN; CDR2 reads SYDVKM. The CDR3 nucleotides read TGTGCCAGCAGTTTACCGGGGCCCCAGGGATACGAGCAGTACTTC. Residues: CASSLPGPQGYEQYF.

The V gene is TRBV27, the J gene TRBJ2-5; unclear D gene. The V gene lost 5 bases and the J gene lost 5 bases, with 12 bases spanning the gap. The CDR3 runs to 13 residues. The germline CDR1 and CDR2 sequences are MNHEY and SMNVEV (reference sequence). CDR3 in DNA: TGTGCCAGCAGTATAATCCCCCGGGAGACCCAGTACTTC. It specifies CASSIIPRETQYF.

The gene calls are TRBV25-1 and TRBJ1-1; 9 bases align to TRBD1. The CDR3 totals 12 residues. CDR1 is MGHDK, CDR2 SYGVNS, per germline. J lost 7 bases, V lost 6 bases, and 3 bases had no gene match. The CDR3 DNA reads TGTGCCAGCAGAACAGGGGGCTATGAAGCTTTCTTT. Encoded protein: CASRTGGYEAFF. The full variable domain, rest sourced from reference TRBV25-1 and TRBJ1-1, is EADIYQTPRYLVIGTGKKITLECSQTMGHDKMYWYQQDPGMELHLIHYSYGVNSTEKGDLSSESTVSRIRTEHFPLTLESARPSHTSQYLCASRTGGYEAFFGQGTRLTVV.

The rearrangement uses TRBV19 and TRBJ1-6; 7 bases are a match to TRBD1. CDR1 and CDR2 from the germline V gene are LNHDA and SQIVND (reference sequence). The CDR3 is made up of 16 amino acids. V lost 3 bases, J lost 7 bases, and 9 bases stayed unmatched. The CDR3 spells CASSMDLGQRNSPLHF. The CDR3, as DNA: TGTGCCAGTAGTATGGATTTGGGACAGCGAAATTCACCCCTCCACTTT.

There are a few counts of this clone. CDR3 protein: CASSPGHSIGAETQYF. Here the CDR3 DNA reads TGTGCCAGCAGTCCGGGACATTCTATAGGGGCGGAGACCCAGTACTTC. This chain links TRBV6-4 with TRBJ2-5; maybe TRBD1 (6 bases). Germline loops: CDR1 MRHNA, CDR2 SNTAGT. The CDR3 is 16 amino acids. V dropped 5 bases and J dropped 5 bases, with 21 bases sitting between them.

This clone was counted a single time. The chain recombines TRBV10-3 with TRBJ2-3; TRBD2 is a possible D gene (5 bases). Trimming removed 6 bases from V and 8 bases from J, with 15 bases in between. The CDR3 runs 13 residues. Germline V gene lookup returns CDR1 ENHRY and CDR2 SYGVKD. CDR3: CAISPFREGTQYF. CDR3 bases: TGTGCCATCAGCCCATTCAGAGAGGGTACGCAGTATTTT.

V usage is TRBV28 and J usage is TRBJ2-1, with D possibly TRBD1 on 7 matching bases. The CDR3 contains 16 residues. Trimming pared 3 bases from V and 5 bases from J, leaving 17 bases between. CDR1 and CDR2 from the germline V gene are MDHEN and SYDVKM. The CDR3 is CASSFSGGPEHNEQFF. Here the CDR3 DNA reads TGTGCCAGCAGTTTTTCAGGGGGGCCTGAGCACAATGAGCAGTTCTTC. Using reference TRBV28 and TRBJ2-1 for the parts outside the CDR3, the full variable domain is DVKVTQSSRYLVKRTGEKVFLECVQDMDHENMFWYRQDPGLGLRLIYFSYDVKMKEKGDIPEGYSVSREKKERFSLILESASTNQTSMYLCASSFSGGPEHNEQFFGPGTRLTVL.

This chain joins TRBV5-3 and TRBJ2-7; possible D gene TRBD2, 5 bases. TRBV5-3 is noted as an ORF with a role that remains uncertain. This CDR3 is built from 14 residues. V lost 8 bases, J lost 5 bases, and 20 bases lay in between. Here the CDR3 reads CASSVDGGLNEQYF. Here the CDR3 DNA reads TGTGCCAGCAGCGTAGACGGAGGTCTAAACGAGCAGTACTTC.

This clone has only a few counts. The chain has TRBV12-5 and TRBJ2-1, with D maybe TRBD2 (6 bases). The CDR3 covers 13 residues. Germline V gene sequence: CDR1 LGHNT, CDR2 FRNRAP. Between the trimmed V and J ends, which lost 7 bases and 4 bases, there was a span of 11 bases. The CDR3 nucleotides are TGTGCTAGTGCCGGGGACTCTTACAATGAGCAGTTCTTC. Translation: CASAGDSYNEQFF.

This chain uses TRBV23-1 with TRBJ1-3, with TRBD1 matching over 7 bases. TRBV23-1 is assigned to the ORF class and has an uncertain function. V dropped 3 bases and J dropped 1; count of bases not matched to a gene: 6. The CDR3 length is 16 residues. This CDR3 is CASSHFARGSGNTIYF. The CDR3 DNA reads as TGCGCCAGCAGTCATTTCGCCAGGGGGTCTGGAAACACCATATATTTT.

There are a few counts of this clone. This chain uses TRBV5-4 with TRBJ2-7; D gene unclear. Trimming left V 3 bases short and J 2 bases short, with 12 bases between. The germline V gene encodes CDR1 SGHNT and CDR2 YYREEE (reference sequence). The CDR3 sequence is 14 residues long. CDR3 coding DNA: TGTGCCAGCAGCTCAGCCGTGGGAACCTACGAGCAGTACTTC. As protein: CASSSAVGTYEQYF.

V is TRBV5-8 and J is TRBJ1-5; D uncertain. Germline CDR1 is SGHTS and CDR2 is YDEGEE. The CDR3 extends over 11 amino acids. Trimming took 4 bases from V and 9 from J, leaving 8 bases between them. The CDR3 DNA is TGTGCCAGCAGCCCCACGGGGCCCCAGCATTTT. Its translation: CASSPTGPQHF.

V gene TRBV11-2 combines with J gene TRBJ1-2, with 10 bases that match TRBD1. This CDR3 has 17 residues. V was pared by 5 bases and J by 1 base, with 10 bases of the junction left unmatched. Germline V gives CDR1 SGHAT, CDR2 FQNNGV. CDR3 nucleotide sequence: TGTGCCAGCAGCGGGGACAGGGGCGCTCCCTTTAACTATGGCTACACCTTC. Translation gives CASSGDRGAPFNYGYTF.

By share, this clone counts as large (0.1 to 1%). The chain has TRBV27 and TRBJ1-5; weak D call: TRBD1 (5 bases). V lost 6 bases to trimming and J lost 3 bases, with 9 bases between them. This CDR3 has 13 residues. CDR1 is MNHEY and CDR2 is SMNVEV in the germline V gene (reference sequence). The CDR3 spells CASSHRFNQPQHF. In nucleotides, the CDR3 is TGTGCCAGCAGCCACAGGTTCAATCAGCCCCAGCATTTT.

The chain couples TRBV20-1 to TRBJ2-3; D gene uncertain. Trimming shortened V by 6 bases and J by 7 bases, and 8 bases separated the two germline ends. The CDR3 totals 10 residues. Germline assignment: CDR1 DFQATT and CDR2 SNEGSKA (reference sequence). The CDR3 region is CSARLNTQYF. CDR3 sequence (DNA): TGCAGTGCCAGGTTGAATACGCAGTATTTT.

CDR3 residues: CASSLEGQNTEAFF. The DNA of the CDR3 is TGCGCCAGCAGCTTGGAGGGGCAGAACACTGAAGCTTTCTTT. The rearrangement links TRBV5-1 to TRBJ1-1; TRBD1 might be the D (5 bases). The CDR3 totals 14 residues. V was shortened by 0 bases and J by 1 base, with 7 bases between the two germline ends. The germline gives CDR1 SGHRS, CDR2 YFSETQ.

On this clone itself: Compared with germline, one end of the junction differs, possibly owing to a read error. The rearrangement uses TRBV15 and TRBJ2-1; a weak D match, TRBD2 (6 bases). CDR3 length: 13 residues. Germline assignment: CDR1 LNHNV and CDR2 YYDKDF (reference sequence). This chain's CDR3 is CVTSSEAGSEQFF. CDR3 DNA: TGTGTCACCAGCTCGGAGGCGGGAAGTGAGCAGTTCTTC.

This chain uses TRBV5-1 with TRBJ2-7, with 8 bases lining up with TRBD2. The germline V gene has CDR1 SGHRS and CDR2 YFSETQ. The V gene end was trimmed by 7 bases and the J gene end by 1 base; junction bases not matched to a gene: 7. This CDR3 region has 14 residues. The CDR3 sequence is CASRSPGGSYEQYF. CDR3 coding DNA: TGCGCCAGCCGTTCCCCGGGGGGGTCCTACGAGCAGTACTTC. Supplemented by reference TRBV5-1 and TRBJ2-7, the full variable domain reads KAGVTQTPRYLIKTRGQQVTLSCSPISGHRSVSWYQQTPGQGLQFLFEYFSETQRNKGNFPGRFSGRQFSNSRSEMNVSTLELGDSALYLCASRSPGGSYEQYFGPGTRLTVT.

This clone is classed as large. The rearrangement joins TRBV2 to TRBJ2-5; 12 positions agree with TRBD2. The V segment lost 3 bases and the J segment 5 bases; nucleotides outside the gene matches: 4. Germline V lookup: CDR1 SNHLY, CDR2 FYNNEI. CDR3 length equals 15 residues. The DNA of the CDR3 is TGTGCCAGCAGTGATGGACTAGCGGGATTGGAGACCCAGTACTTC. Amino acid sequence: CASSDGLAGLETQYF.